One sample yielded the 18 T cell receptor beta chains listed below, sequenced in a study of metastatic and nonmetastatic thyroid tumors. TCRdb reanalyzed the PCR reads via MiXCR. The sample has about 41,000 clones, over 25% seen once. Thyroid surgery was preceded by no treatment in any patient. Sequenced material: blood. The source is a male donor with papillary thyroid cancer or a benign thyroid nodule (not recorded which). Some clones in this sample may be carry-over from other donors' samples.

This clone was counted at least ten times. This chain joins TRBV19 and TRBJ2-1; no clear D. CDR1 is LNHDA, CDR2 SQIVND, per germline (reference sequence). V was clipped by 1 base and J by 5 bases, with 9 bases between them. CDR3 length: 14 residues. CDR3 protein: CASSIVWQNNEQFF. DNA of the CDR3: TGTGCCAGTAGTATAGTTTGGCAGAACAATGAGCAGTTCTTC.

The chain links TRBV2 to TRBJ2-2; a possible D gene is TRBD1 (5 bases). Per the germline V gene, CDR1 is SNHLY and CDR2 is FYNNEI. The CDR3 loop spans 14 amino acids. V lost 8 bases and J lost 4, with 14 bases in between. CDR3 sequence: CASELTGVTGELFF. CDR3 sequence (DNA): TGTGCCAGCGAATTAACAGGTGTCACCGGGGAGCTGTTTTTT.

The table lists this clone with a few counts. At one end, the junction sequence differs from germline, possibly due to a read error. The genes are TRBV6-1 and TRBJ1-5; TRBD1 is a possible D gene (6 bases). The CDR3 has 17 amino acids. Germline V gene data show CDR1 as MNHNS and CDR2 as SASEGT. CDR3 coding DNA: TGTGCCAGCAGTGGAAAACAGGGAGGAAGAACGGATCAGCCACAGCATTTT. Translating it yields CASSGKQGGRTDQPQHF.

This clone is medium-sized. This rearrangement joins TRBV7-8 to TRBJ2-7, with a weak D call TRBD2 (11 bases). The V gene's germline CDR1 is SGHVS and CDR2 FQNEAQ. The CDR3 sequence is 18 residues long. V was pared by 5 bases and J by 3 bases, with 26 bases between. This CDR3 is CASSQGTGALAGGYEQYF. CDR3 nucleotide sequence: TGTGCCAGCAGCCAAGGGACAGGGGCGCTAGCGGGGGGCTACGAGCAGTACTTC.

The CDR3 protein is CASSYGEVDTQYF. Here the CDR3 DNA reads TGTGCCAGCAGTTACGGGGAGGTAGATACGCAGTATTTT. The chain has TRBV6-2 or TRBV6-3 and TRBJ2-3; D is perhaps TRBD2 (6 bases). The CDR3 has 13 residues. Trimming stripped 2 bases from V and 5 bases from J, with 8 bases between. The V gene's germline CDR1 is MNHEY and CDR2 SVGEGT.

This clone was picked up many times. V usage is TRBV10-2 and J usage is TRBJ1-1; D is uncertain. Trimming pared 2 bases from V and 1 base from J, leaving 11 bases between. Germline values: CDR1 WSHSY, CDR2 SAAADI. The CDR3 spans 15 residues. This CDR3 is CASSEPGHENTEAFF. The DNA for the CDR3 is TGCGCCAGCAGTGAGCCTGGCCACGAGAACACTGAAGCTTTCTTT.

This clone came up many times. The rearrangement uses TRBV3-1 and TRBJ2-7; TRBD1 is a possible D gene (5 bases). Germline assignment: CDR1 LGHDT and CDR2 YNNKEL (reference sequence). The CDR3 totals 13 residues. V was clipped by 2 bases and J by 6 bases, with 11 bases between them. CDR3 protein: CASSQSRGTEQYF. The CDR3 DNA follows: TGTGCCAGCAGCCAAAGTAGGGGCACCGAGCAGTACTTC.

This clone showed up many times. At one boundary the junction diverges from the germline segment, which might be a read error. This chain joins TRBV7-7 and TRBJ2-1; 7 nucleotides align to TRBD2. Germline CDR1 and CDR2: SSHAT and FNYEAQ (reference sequence). The CDR3 runs to 14 residues. Here the CDR3 reads CASSWEGPGDEQFF. The CDR3 bases are TGTGCTAGCAGCTGGGAGGGGCCGGGGGATGAGCAGTTCTTC.

This clone was observed many times. The chain has TRBV20-1 and TRBJ2-7, with D hard to call. CDR1 and CDR2 from the germline V gene are DFQATT and SNEGSKA (reference sequence). Trimming shortened V by 1 base and J by 6 bases, and 7 bases separated the two germline ends. This CDR3 contains 11 residues. DNA for the CDR3: TGCAGTGCTAGAGGTCGTTTCGAGCAGTACTTC. Translated, it gives CSARGRFEQYF.

The chain employs TRBV11-2 and TRBJ2-2; TRBD2 matches at 11 bases. Germline CDR1 and CDR2: SGHAT and FQNNGV. V shed 5 bases and J 1 base; nucleotides not matched to a gene: 9. This CDR3 region has 18 residues. The CDR3 loop is CASSPRLAGNGNTGELFF. The CDR3 nucleotides are TGTGCCAGCAGCCCCCGACTAGCGGGGAACGGGAACACCGGGGAGCTGTTTTTT.

This clone has more than one count but fewer than ten. At one end the junction does not follow the germline gene, possibly because of a read error. The sample holds other DNA sequences that translate to the same CDR3. The chain employs TRBV6-1 and TRBJ1-5, with D maybe TRBD1 (5 bases). Germline V gives CDR1 MNHNS, CDR2 SASEGT. This CDR3 region has 14 residues. CDR3 loop: CASSDGQGNQPQHF. The CDR3 DNA reads as TGTGCCAGTAGCGACGGACAAGGCAATCAGCCTCAGCATTTT.

The rearrangement links TRBV6-1 to TRBJ2-1, with 14 bases identical to TRBD2. The CDR3 length is 16 residues. Germline loops: CDR1 MNHNS, CDR2 SASEGT. V gave up 4 bases and J gave up 8 bases; unmatched junction bases: 7. The chain's CDR3 is CASSAGLAGAGHEQFF. In DNA form, the CDR3 reads TGTGCCAGCAGTGCGGGACTAGCGGGAGCGGGTCATGAGCAGTTCTTC.

The rearrangement links TRBV7-3 to TRBJ2-6; D gene uncertain. V was clipped by 5 bases and J by 0 bases, with 14 bases between them. CDR3 length equals 17 residues. Germline V gene lookup returns CDR1 SGHTA and CDR2 FQGTGA. The CDR3 here is CASSPRAASSGANVLTF. The CDR3 DNA is TGTGCCAGCAGCCCTAGGGCCGCAAGCTCTGGGGCCAACGTCCTGACTTTC.

This clone has at least ten counts. The same CDR3 is also encoded by other DNA sequences in this sample. The chain carries TRBV20-1 and TRBJ2-5, with TRBD2 matching 8 bases. The germline V gene has CDR1 DFQATT and CDR2 SNEGSKA (reference sequence). The J segment lost 5 bases and the V segment lost 0 bases, leaving 8 bases of the junction unmatched. The CDR3 loop spans 15 amino acids. CDR3 DNA: TGCAGTGCTAGAGATTGGGGAGCGGGAGTGGAGACCCAGTACTTC. Protein product: CSARDWGAGVETQYF.

This chain connects TRBV29-1 to TRBJ2-1; D is unclear. The V gene's germline CDR1 is SQVTM and CDR2 ANQGSEA. Trimming took 4 bases from V and 0 from J, leaving 13 bases between them. The CDR3 spans 15 residues. CDR3 amino acids: CSVAERGCSYNEQFF. CDR3 bases: TGCAGCGTTGCGGAGCGTGGGTGCTCCTACAATGAGCAGTTCTTC.

This clone was counted many times. V and J are TRBV5-1 and TRBJ1-3; D may be TRBD1 (6 bases). The CDR3 is 13 residues long. The germline V and J ends were trimmed by 4 bases and 8 bases, with 13 bases remaining between them. Looked up from germline, CDR1 is SGHRS and CDR2 is YFSETQ. The CDR3 DNA reads as TGCGCCAGCAGCCCACAGGGCGGAGACACCATATATTTT. It is translated as CASSPQGGDTIYF.

Points on this clone: This may arise from a read error, as a much more abundant clone is one base away. The sample holds other DNA sequences that translate to the same CDR3. This chain joins TRBV10-3 and TRBJ2-2; tentative D call: TRBD2 (5 bases). Germline CDR1 is ENHRY and CDR2 is SYGVKD. CDR3 length: 13 residues. V was clipped by 8 bases and J by 0 bases, with 7 bases between them. The CDR3 DNA reads TGTGCCATCCGGGGTGCGAACACCGGGGAGCTGTTTTTT. It specifies CAIRGANTGELFF.

This clone was recorded many times. The genes are TRBV19 and TRBJ1-5; the D is unclear. V was shortened by 9 bases and J by 6 bases, with 18 bases between the two germline ends. The CDR3 is 14 amino acids. The germline V gene encodes CDR1 LNHDA and CDR2 SQIVND (reference sequence). DNA of the CDR3: TGTGCCAGCGAAATTGGGGTTATGGGTCAGCCCCAGCATTTT. Translated: CASEIGVMGQPQHF.